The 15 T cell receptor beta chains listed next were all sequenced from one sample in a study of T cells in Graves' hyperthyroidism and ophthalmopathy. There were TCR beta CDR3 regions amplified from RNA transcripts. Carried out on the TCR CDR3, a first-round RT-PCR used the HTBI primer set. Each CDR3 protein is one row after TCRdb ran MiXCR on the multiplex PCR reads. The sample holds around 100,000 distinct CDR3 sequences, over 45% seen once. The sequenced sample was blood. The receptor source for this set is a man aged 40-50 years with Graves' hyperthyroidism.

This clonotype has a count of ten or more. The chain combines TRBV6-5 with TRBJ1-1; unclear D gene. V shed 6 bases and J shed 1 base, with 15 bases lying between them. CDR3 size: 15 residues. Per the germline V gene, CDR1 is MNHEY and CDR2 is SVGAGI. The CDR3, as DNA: TGTGCCAGCAGGTCGACATTAAAGGCGAACACTGAAGCTTTCTTT. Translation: CASRSTLKANTEAFF.

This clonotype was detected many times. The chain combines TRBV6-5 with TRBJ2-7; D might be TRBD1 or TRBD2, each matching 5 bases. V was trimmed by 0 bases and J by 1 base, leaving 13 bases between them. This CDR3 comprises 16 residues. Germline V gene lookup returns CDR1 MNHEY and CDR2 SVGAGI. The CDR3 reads CASSYSAWDGSYEQYF. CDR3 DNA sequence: TGTGCCAGCAGTTACTCCGCTTGGGACGGTTCCTACGAGCAGTACTTC.

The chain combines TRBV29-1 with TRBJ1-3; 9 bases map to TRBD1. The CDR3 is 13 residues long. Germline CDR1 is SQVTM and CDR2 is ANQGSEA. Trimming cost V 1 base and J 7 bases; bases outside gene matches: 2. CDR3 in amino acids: CSVEGQGGNTIYF. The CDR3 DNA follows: TGCAGCGTTGAAGGACAGGGGGGTAACACCATATATTTT.

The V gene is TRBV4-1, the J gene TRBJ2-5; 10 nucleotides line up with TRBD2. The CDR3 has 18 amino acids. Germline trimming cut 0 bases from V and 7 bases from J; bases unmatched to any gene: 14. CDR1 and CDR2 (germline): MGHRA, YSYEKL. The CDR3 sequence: CASSQERASGGARGTQYF. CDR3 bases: TGCGCCAGCAGCCAAGAAAGGGCCAGCGGGGGGGCGCGTGGGACCCAGTACTTC.

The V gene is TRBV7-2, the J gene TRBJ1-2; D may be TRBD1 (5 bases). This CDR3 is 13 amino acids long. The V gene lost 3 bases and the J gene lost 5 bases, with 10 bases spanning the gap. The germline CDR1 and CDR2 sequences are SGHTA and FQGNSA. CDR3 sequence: CASSLWEGYGYTF. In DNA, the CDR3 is TGTGCCAGCAGCTTGTGGGAGGGGTATGGCTACACCTTC.

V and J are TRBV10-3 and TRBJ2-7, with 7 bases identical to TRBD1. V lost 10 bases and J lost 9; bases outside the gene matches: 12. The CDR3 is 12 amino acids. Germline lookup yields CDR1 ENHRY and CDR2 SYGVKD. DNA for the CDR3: TGTGCCAGCTCAGCGACAGGGATTGGGCAGTACTTC. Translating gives CASSATGIGQYF.

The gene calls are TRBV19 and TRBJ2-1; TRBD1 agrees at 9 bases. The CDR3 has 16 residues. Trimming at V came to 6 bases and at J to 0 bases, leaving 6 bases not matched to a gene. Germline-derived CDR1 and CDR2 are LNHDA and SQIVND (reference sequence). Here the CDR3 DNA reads TGTGCCAGTAGCGGGACAGGGTCTCCCTCCTACAATGAGCAGTTCTTC. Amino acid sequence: CASSGTGSPSYNEQFF.

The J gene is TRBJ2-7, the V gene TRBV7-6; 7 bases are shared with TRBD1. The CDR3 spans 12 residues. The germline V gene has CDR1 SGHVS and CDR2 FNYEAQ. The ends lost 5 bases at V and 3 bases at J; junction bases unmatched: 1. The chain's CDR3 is CASSGDSYEQYF. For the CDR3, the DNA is TGTGCCAGCAGCGGGGACAGCTACGAGCAGTACTTC.

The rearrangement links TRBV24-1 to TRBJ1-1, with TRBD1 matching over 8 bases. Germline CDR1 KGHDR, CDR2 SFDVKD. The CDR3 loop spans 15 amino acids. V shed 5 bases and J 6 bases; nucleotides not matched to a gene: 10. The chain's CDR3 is CATSVKQGARAEAFF. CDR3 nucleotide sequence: TGTGCCACCAGTGTGAAGCAGGGGGCTCGGGCTGAAGCTTTCTTT.

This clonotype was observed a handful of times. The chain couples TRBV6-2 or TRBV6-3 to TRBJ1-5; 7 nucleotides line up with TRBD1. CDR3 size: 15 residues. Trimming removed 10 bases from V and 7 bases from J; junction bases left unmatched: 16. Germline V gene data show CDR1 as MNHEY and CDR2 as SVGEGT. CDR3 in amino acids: CATEMTGKKGQPQHF. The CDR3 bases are TGTGCCACCGAGATGACAGGGAAAAAAGGGCAGCCCCAGCATTTT.

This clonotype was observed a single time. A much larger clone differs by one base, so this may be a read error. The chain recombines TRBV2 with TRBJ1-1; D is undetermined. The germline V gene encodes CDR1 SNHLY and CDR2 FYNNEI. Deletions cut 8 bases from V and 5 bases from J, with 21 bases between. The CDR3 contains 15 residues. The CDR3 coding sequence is TGTGCCAGCGGTTTGGTCGCACGCCTGAGAACTGAAGCTTTCTTT. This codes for CASGLVARLRTEAFF.

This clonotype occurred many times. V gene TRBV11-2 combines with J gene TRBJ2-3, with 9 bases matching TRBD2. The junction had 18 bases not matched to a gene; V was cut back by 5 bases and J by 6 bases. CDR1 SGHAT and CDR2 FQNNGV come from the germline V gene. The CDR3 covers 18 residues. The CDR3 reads CASSHLGVAGGSGDTQYF. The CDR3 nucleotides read TGTGCCAGCAGCCATCTAGGGGTGGCGGGAGGGTCGGGGGATACGCAGTATTTT.

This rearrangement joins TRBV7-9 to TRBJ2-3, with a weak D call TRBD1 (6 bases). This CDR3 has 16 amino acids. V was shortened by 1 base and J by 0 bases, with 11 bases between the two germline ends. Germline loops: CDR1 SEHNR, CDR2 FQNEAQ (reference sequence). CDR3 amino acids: CASSLGDTPSTDTQYF. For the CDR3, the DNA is TGTGCCAGCAGCTTAGGGGACACCCCTAGCACAGATACGCAGTATTTT.

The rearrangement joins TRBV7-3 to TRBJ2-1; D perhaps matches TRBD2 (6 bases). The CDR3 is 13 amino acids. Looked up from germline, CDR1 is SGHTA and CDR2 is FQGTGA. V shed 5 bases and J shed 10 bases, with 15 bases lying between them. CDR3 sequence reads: CASSPGGYGEQFF. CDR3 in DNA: TGTGCCAGCAGCCCCGGGGGATACGGGGAGCAGTTCTTC.

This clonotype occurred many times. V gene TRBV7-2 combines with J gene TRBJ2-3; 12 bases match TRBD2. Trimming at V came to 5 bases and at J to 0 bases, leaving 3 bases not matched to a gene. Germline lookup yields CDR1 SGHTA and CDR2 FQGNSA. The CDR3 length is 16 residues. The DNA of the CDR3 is TGTGCCAGCAGCCAAACTAGCGGGGGGAGCACAGATACGCAGTATTTT. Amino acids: CASSQTSGGSTDTQYF.